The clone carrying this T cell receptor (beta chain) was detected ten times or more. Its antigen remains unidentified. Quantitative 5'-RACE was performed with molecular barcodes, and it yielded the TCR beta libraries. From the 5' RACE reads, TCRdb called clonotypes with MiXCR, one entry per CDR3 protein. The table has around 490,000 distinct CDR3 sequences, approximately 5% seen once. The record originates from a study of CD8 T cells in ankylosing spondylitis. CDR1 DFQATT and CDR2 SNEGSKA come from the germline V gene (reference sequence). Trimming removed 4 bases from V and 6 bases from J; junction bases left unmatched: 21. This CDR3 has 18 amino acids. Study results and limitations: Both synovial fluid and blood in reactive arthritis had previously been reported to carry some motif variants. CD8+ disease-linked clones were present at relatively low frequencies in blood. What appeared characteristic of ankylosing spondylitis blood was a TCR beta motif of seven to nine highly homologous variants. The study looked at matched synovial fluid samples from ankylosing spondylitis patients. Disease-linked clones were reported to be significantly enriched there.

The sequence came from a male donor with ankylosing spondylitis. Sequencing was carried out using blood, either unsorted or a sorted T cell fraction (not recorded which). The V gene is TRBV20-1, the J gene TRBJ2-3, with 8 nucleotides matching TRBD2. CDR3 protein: CSAIDPSPSAGGGDTQYF. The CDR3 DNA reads TGCAGTGCTATTGACCCCTCCCCCTCCGCGGGGGGTGGGGATACGCAGTATTTT.